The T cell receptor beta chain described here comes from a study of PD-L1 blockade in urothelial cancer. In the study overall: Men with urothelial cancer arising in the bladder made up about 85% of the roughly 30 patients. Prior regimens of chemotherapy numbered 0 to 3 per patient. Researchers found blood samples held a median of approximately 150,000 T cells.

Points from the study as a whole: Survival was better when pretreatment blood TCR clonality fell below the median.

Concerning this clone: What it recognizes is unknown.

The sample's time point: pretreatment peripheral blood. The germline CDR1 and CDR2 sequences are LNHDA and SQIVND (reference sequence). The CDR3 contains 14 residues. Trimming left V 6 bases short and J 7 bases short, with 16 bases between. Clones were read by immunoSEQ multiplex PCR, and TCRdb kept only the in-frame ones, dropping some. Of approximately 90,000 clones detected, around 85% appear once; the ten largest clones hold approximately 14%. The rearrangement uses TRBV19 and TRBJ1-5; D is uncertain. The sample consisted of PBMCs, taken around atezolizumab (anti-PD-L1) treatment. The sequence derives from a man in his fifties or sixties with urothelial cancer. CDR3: CASSPRPGEQPQHF. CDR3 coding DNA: TGTGCCAGTAGCCCGCGACCCGGGGAGCAGCCCCAGCATTTT.